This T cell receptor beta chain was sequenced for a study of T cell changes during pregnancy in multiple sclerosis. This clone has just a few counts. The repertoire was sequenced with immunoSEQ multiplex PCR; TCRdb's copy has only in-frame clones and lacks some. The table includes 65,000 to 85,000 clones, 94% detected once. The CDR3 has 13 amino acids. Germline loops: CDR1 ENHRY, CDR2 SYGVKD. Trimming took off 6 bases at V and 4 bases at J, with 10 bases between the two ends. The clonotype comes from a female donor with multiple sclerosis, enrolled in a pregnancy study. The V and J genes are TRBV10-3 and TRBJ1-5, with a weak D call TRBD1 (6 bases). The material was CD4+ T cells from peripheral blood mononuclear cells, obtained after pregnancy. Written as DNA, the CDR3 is TGTGCCATCAGCGGGACAAAGAATCAGCCCCAGCATTTT. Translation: CAISGTKNQPQHF.